The source of this T cell receptor beta chain is a study of blood T cells in healthy people across ages. Whenever a sample was processed, at least 6 million PBMCs were isolated. The second PCR ran roughly 7 to 12 cycles with a sample-barcoded 5' primer and J-beta primers. TCRdb redid the calling of the 5' RACE reads with MiXCR, one entry per CDR3 protein. The repertoire consists of hundreds of thousands of distinct CDR3 sequences, with 25% to 30% occurring once and the leading ten covering around a sixth. Germline V gene sequence: CDR1 DFQATT, CDR2 SNEGSKA (reference sequence). This CDR3 has 14 amino acids.

The chain has TRBV20-1 and TRBJ2-5; possibly TRBD1 for D (5 bases). The end of the DNA fits TRBJ2-7 better, so the J call may be wrong. The sequence derives from a woman older than 75 in good health. What was sequenced was blood. The CDR3 reads CSARDPRVGYEQYF. CDR3 coding DNA: TGCAGTGCTAGAGATCCCAGGGTTGGATACGAGCAGTACTTC.